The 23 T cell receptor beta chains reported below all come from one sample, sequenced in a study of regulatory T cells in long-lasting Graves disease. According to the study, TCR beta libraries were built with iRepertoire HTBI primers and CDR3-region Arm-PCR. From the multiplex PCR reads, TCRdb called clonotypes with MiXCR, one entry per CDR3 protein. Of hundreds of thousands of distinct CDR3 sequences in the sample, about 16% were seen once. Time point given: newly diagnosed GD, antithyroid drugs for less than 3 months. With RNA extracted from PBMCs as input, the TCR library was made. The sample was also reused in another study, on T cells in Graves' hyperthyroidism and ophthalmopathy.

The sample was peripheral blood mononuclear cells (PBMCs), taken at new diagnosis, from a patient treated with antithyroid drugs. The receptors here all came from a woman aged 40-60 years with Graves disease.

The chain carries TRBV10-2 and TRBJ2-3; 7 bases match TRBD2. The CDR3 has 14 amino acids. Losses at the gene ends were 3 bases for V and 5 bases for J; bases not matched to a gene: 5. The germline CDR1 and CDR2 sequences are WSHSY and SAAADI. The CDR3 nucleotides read TGCGCCAGCAGTGACGGGGGGTCCGGAGATACGCAGTATTTT. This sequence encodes CASSDGGSGDTQYF.

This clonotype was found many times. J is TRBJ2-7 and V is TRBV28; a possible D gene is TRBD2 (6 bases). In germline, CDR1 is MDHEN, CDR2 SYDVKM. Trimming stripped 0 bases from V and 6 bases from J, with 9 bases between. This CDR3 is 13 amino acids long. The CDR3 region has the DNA TGTGCCAGCAGTTTATGGTCGGGAGCCGAGCAGTACTTC. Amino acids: CASSLWSGAEQYF.

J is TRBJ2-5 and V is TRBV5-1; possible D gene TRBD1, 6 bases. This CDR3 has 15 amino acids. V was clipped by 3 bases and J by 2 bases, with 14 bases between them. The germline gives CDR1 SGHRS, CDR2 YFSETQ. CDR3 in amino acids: CASSWRQVEQETQYF. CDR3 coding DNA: TGCGCCAGCAGCTGGAGACAGGTGGAACAAGAGACCCAGTACTTC. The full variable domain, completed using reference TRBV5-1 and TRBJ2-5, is KAGVTQTPRYLIKTRGQQVTLSCSPISGHRSVSWYQQTPGQGLQFLFEYFSETQRNKGNFPGRFSGRQFSNSRSEMNVSTLELGDSALYLCASSWRQVEQETQYFGPGTRLLVL.

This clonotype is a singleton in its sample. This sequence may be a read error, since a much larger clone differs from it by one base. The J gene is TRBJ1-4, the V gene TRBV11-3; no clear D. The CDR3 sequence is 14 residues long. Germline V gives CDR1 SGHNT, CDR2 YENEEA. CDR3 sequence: CAGRPGGGRMKLFF. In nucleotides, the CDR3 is TGTGCCGGCAGACCGGGCGGTGGGCGGATGAAACTGTTTTTT.

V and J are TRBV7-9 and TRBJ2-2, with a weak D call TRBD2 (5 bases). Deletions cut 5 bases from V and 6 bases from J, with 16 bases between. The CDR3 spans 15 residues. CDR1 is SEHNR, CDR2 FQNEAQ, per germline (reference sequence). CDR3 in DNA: TGTGCCAGCAGCCTCGACCCCCCCGGGGCCGGGGAGCTGTTTTTT. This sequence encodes CASSLDPPGAGELFF. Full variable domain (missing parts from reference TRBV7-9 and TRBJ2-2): DTGVSQNPRHKITKRGQNVTFRCDPISEHNRLYWYRQTLGQGPEFLTYFQNEAQLEKSRLLSDRFSAERPKGSFSTLEIQRTEQGDSAMYLCASSLDPPGAGELFFGEGSRLTVL.

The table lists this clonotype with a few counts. The CDR3 DNA sequence: TGTGCCAGCAGGGAGACAGGGGGCGGCTACACCTTC. This sequence encodes CASRETGGGYTF. The chain carries TRBV6-1 and TRBJ1-2, with TRBD1 matching over 10 bases. The germline V gene has CDR1 MNHNS and CDR2 SASEGT. J was trimmed by 8 bases and V by 6 bases; bases with no gene match: 3. The CDR3 is 12 residues long.

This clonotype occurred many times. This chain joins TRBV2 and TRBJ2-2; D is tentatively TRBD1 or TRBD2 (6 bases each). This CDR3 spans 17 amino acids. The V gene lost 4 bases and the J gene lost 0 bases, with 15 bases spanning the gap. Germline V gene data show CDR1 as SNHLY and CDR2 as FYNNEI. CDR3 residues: CASSGNLGGANTGELFF. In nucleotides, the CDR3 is TGTGCCAGCAGTGGAAACTTGGGGGGCGCGAACACCGGGGAGCTGTTTTTT.

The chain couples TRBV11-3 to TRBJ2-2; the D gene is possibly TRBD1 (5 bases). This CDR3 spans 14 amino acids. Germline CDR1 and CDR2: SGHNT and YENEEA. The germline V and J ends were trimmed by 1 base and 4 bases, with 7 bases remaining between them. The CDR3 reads CASSLGRVTGELFF. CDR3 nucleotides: TGTGCCAGCAGCTTAGGCAGGGTCACCGGGGAGCTGTTTTTT.

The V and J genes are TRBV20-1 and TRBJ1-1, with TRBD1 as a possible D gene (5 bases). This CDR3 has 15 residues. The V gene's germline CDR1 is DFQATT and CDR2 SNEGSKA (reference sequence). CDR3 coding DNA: TGCAGCGCCACCATCCTCGGGGCGATGAACACTGAAGCTTTCTTT. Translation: CSATILGAMNTEAFF.

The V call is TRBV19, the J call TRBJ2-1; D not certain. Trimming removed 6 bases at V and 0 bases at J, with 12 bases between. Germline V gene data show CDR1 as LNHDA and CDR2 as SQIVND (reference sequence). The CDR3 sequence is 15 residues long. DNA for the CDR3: TGTGCCAGTAGGCTTTCCTTATCCTCCTACAATGAGCAGTTCTTC. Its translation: CASRLSLSSYNEQFF.

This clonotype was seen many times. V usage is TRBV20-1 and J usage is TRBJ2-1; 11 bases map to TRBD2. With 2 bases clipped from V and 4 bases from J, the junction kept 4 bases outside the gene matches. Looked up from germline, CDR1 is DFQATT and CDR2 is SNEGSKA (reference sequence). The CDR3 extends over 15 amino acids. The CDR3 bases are TGCAGTGCTAGACCGGGACTAGCGGATTACAATGAGCAGTTCTTC. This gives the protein CSARPGLADYNEQFF.

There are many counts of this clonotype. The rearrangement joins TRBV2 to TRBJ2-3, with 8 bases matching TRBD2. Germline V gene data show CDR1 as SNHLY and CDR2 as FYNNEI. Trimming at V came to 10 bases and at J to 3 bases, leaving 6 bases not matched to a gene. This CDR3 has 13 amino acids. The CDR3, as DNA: TGTGCCAAGTCGGGGGGGCTGACAGATACGCAGTATTTT. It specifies CAKSGGLTDTQYF. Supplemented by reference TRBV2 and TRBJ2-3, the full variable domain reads EPEVTQTPSHQVTQMGQEVILRCVPISNHLYFYWYRQILGQKVEFLVSFYNNEISEKSEIFDDQFSVERPDGSNFTLKIRSTKLEDSAMYFCAKSGGLTDTQYFGPGTRLTVL.

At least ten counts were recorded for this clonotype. CDR3 sequence reads: CASRRTGGYNEQFF. CDR3 DNA: TGTGCCAGCAGGCGGACGGGGGGGTACAATGAGCAGTTCTTC. The chain combines TRBV2 with TRBJ2-1; 8 bases align to TRBD2. Looked up from germline, CDR1 is SNHLY and CDR2 is FYNNEI. V was pared by 6 bases and J by 4 bases, with 5 bases of the junction left unmatched. The CDR3 has 14 residues.

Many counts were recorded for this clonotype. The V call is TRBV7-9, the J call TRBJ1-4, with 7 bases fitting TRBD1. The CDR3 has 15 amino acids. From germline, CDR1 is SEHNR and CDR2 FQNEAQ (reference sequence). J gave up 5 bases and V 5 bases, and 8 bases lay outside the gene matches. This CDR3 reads CASSVAGTENEKLFF. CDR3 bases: TGTGCCAGCAGCGTCGCCGGGACAGAGAATGAAAAACTGTTTTTT.

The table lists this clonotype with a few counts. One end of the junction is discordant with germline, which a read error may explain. CDR3 bases: TGCAGCGTTGAAGGGGGGTGGGAGACCCAGCACTTC. As protein: CSVEGGWETQHF. The chain has TRBV29-1 and TRBJ2-5; the D call may be TRBD1 or TRBD2 (5 bases each). The V gene's germline CDR1 is SQVTM and CDR2 ANQGSEA. This CDR3 contains 12 residues.

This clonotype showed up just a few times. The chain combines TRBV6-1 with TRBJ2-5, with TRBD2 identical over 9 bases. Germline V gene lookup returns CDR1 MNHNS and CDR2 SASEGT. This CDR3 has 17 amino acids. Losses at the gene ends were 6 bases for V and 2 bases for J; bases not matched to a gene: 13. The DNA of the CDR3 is TGTGCCAGCAGACCCACCCCTAGCGGGATGAATCAAGAGACCCAGTACTTC. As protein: CASRPTPSGMNQETQYF.

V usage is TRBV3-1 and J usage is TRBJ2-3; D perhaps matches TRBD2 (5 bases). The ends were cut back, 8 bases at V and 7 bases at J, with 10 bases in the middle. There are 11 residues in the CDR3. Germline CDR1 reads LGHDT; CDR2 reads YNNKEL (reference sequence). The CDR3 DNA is TGTGCCAGCGGCCGGGGTTATACGCAGTATTTT. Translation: CASGRGYTQYF.

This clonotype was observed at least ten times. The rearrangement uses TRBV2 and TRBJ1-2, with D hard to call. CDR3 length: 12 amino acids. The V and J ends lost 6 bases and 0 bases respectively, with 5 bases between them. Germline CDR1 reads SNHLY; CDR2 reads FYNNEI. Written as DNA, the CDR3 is TGTGCCAGCAGCGTCACTAACTATGGCTACACCTTC. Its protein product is CASSVTNYGYTF.

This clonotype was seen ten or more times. CDR3 DNA sequence: TGTGCCAGCAGCCCGCGGCTGTCGGATGAGCAGTTCTTC. The encoded protein is CASSPRLSDEQFF. The genes are TRBV7-3 and TRBJ2-1; the D is unclear. This CDR3 has 13 residues. The V end was cut by 5 bases, the J end by 8 bases, with 13 bases between. Germline V gene lookup returns CDR1 SGHTA and CDR2 FQGTGA.

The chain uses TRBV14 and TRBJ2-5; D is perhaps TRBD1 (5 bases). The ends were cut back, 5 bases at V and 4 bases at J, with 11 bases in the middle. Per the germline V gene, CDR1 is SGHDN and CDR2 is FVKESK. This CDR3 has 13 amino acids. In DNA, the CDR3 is TGTGCCAGCAGCAACTCAGGGTCAGAGACCCAGTACTTC. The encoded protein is CASSNSGSETQYF.

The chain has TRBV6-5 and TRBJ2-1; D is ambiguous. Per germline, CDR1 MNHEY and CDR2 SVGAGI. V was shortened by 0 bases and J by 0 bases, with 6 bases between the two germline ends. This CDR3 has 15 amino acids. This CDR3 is CASSYSSSSYNEQFF. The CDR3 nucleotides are TGTGCCAGCAGTTACTCTTCAAGCTCCTACAATGAGCAGTTCTTC.

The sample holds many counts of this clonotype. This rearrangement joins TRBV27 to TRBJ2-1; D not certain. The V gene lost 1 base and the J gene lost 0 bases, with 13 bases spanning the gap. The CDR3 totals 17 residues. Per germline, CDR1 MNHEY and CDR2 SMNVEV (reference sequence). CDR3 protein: CASSLFPQYLSYNEQFF. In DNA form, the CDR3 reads TGTGCCAGCAGTTTATTCCCCCAATATCTCTCCTACAATGAGCAGTTCTTC.

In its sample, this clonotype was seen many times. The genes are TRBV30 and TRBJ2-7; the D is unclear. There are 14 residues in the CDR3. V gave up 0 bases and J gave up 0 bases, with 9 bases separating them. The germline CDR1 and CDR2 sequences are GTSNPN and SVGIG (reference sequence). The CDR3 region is CAWSVPRSSYEQYF. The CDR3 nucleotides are TGTGCCTGGAGTGTACCGAGGTCCTCCTACGAGCAGTACTTC.